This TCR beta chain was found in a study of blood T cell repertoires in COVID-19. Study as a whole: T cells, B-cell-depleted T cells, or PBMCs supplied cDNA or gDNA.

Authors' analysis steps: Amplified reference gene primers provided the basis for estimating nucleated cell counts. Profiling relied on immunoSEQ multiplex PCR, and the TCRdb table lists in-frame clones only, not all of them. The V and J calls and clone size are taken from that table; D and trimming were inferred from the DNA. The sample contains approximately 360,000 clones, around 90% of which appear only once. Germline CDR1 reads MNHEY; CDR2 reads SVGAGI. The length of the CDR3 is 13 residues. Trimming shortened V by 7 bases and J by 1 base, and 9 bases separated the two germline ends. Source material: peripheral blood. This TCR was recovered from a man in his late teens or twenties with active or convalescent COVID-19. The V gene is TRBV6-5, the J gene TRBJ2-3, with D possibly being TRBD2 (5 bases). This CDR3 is CASIRTRTDTQYF. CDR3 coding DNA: TGTGCCAGCATTAGGACTCGCACAGATACGCAGTATTTT.